Sequencing of this T cell receptor (beta chain) was carried out in a study of cytomegalovirus exposure and HLA in healthy donors. Study-wide findings and caveats: The productive fraction for most TCR beta V segments was about 87% or about 30% in an earlier analysis. Another analysis was done later, and it associated approximately 15,000 TCR beta sequences with HLA alleles at 0.05 false discovery rate.

On this clone itself: Antigen unknown.

The CDR3 sequence is 14 residues long. Germline loops: CDR1 SNHLY, CDR2 FYNNEI. V gave up 4 bases and J gave up 5 bases; unmatched junction bases: 4. PCR involved 60 Vbeta and 13 Jbeta primers. TCRdb's copy holds only in-frame clones and misses some; the assay was immunoSEQ multiplex PCR. The sample has fewer than 200,000 clones, about four fifths seen once. The V and J genes are TRBV2 and TRBJ2-2, with 7 bases identical to TRBD2. Source material: PBMCs. This receptor was obtained from a woman aged 45-60 years in good health and CMV-seronegative. As DNA, the CDR3 is TGTGCCAGCAGTGGGTGGGAGGGGACCGGGGAGCTGTTTTTT. The encoded protein is CASSGWEGTGELFF.